This TCR beta chain was retrieved from a study of response to subunit inactivated influenza vaccine. Findings and limits, study-wide: It was the authors' suggestion that each seasonal influenza vaccination recruits few new T cells.

MiXCR was run by TCRdb on the RT-PCR reads, yielding one entry per CDR3 protein. Seen here are about 570,000 distinct CDR3 sequences, 12% observed once, and the top ten hold roughly a tenth. In the case of this clonotype: Its matching antigen is unknown.

The CDR3 is 18 amino acids. The clonotype originates from a man aged 45-65 years who received an inactivated influenza vaccine. The chain is built from TRBV21-1 and TRBJ2-2; the tabulated D call, TRBD1, remains unverified against the DNA. TRBV21-1 is marked as a pseudogene. This sample comprised PBMCs from blood, obtained on the day of vaccination. The CDR3 bases are TGTGCCAGCAGCTTAATGGGCCAAGGGGCCTTTAACACCGGGGAGCTGTTTTTT. Its protein is CASSLMGQGAFNTGELFF.